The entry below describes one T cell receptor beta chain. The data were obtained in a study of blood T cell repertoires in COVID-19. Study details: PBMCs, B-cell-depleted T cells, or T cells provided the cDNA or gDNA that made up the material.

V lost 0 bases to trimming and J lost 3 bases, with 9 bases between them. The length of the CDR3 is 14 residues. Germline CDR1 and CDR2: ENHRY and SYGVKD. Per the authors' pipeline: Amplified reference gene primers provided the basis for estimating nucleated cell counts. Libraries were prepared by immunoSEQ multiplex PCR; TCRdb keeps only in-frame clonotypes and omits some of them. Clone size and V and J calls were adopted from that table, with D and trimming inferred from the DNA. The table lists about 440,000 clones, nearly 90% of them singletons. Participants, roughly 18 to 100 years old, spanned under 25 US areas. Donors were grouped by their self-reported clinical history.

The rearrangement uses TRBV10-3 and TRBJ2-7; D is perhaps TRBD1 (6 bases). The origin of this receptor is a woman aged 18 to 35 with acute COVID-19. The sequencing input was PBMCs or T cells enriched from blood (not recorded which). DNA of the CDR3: TGTGCCATCAGTGAGTCGGGGGCAGGCTACGAGCAGTACTTC. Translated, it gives CAISESGAGYEQYF.